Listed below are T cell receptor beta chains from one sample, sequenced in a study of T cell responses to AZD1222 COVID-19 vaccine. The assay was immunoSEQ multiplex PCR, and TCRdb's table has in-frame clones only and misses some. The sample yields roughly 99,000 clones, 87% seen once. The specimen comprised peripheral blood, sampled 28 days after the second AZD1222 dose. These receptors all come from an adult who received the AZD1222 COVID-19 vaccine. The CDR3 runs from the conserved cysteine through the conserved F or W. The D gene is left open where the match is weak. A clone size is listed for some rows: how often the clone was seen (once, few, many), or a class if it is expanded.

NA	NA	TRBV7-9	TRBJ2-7	TGTGCCAGCAGGAACGACGTGCCGGGGAGCGAGCAGTACTTC	CASRNDVPGSEQYF
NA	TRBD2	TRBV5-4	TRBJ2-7	TGTGCCAGCAGCCCGGGGGGTAGCTTCAACGACTACGAGCAGTACTTC	CASSPGGSFNDYEQYF
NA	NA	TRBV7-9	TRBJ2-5	TGTGCCAGCAGCTTAGCAGAGACCCAGTACTTC	CASSLAETQYF
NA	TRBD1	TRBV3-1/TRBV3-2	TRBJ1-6	TGTGCCAGCAGCCAAGACGGCAGGGGGTCACCCCTCCACTTT	CASSQDGRGSPLHF
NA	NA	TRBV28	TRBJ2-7	TGTGCCAGCAGTTTGTTAAGTTTTGGCACCTCCTACGAGCAGTACTTC	CASSLLSFGTSYEQYF
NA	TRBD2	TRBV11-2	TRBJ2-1	TGTGCCAGCAGCTCGGGACTAGCGGGGTGGAATGAGCAGTTCTTC	CASSSGLAGWNEQFF
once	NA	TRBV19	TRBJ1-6	TGTGCCAGTACCGCAGGGACTTCTTCACCCCTCCACTTT	CASTAGTSSPLHF
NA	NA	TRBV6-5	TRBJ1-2	TGTGCCAGCAGGCCGGGGGGGGAAAACTATGGCTACACCTTC	CASRPGGENYGYTF
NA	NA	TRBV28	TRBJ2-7	TGTGCCAGCAGTCTCCGGGACACATCTTACGAGCAGTACTTC	CASSLRDTSYEQYF
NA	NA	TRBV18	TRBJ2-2	TGTGCCAGCTCACCATCATCAGGGGACACCGGGGAGCTGTTTTTT	CASSPSSGDTGELFF
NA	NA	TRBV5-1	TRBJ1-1	TGCGCCAGCAGCTTTGGGACACTGAACACTGAAGCTTTCTTT	CASSFGTLNTEAFF